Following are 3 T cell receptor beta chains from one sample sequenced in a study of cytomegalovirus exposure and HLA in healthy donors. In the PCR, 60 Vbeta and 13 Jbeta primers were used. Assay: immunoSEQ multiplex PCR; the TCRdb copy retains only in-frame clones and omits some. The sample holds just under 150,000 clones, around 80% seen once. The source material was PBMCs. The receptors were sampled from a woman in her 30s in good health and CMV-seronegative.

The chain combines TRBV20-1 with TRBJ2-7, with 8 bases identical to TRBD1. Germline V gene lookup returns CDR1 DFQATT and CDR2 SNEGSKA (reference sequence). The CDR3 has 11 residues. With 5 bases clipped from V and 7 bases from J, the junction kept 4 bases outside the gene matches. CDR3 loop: CSAETGAEQYF. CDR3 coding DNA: TGCAGTGCTGAGACAGGGGCAGAGCAGTACTTC.

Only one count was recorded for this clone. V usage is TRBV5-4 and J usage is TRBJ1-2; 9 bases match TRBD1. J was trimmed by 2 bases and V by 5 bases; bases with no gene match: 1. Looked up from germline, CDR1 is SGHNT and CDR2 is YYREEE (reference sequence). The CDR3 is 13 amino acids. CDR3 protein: CASRGTGNYGYTF. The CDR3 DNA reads TGTGCCAGCAGAGGGACAGGGAACTATGGCTACACCTTC.

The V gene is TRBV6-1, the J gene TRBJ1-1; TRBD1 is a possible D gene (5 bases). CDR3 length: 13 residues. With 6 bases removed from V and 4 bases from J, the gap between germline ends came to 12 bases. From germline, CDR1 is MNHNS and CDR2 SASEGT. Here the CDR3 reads CASSRSGSTEAFF. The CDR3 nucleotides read TGTGCCAGCAGCCGCTCAGGGTCCACTGAAGCTTTCTTT.